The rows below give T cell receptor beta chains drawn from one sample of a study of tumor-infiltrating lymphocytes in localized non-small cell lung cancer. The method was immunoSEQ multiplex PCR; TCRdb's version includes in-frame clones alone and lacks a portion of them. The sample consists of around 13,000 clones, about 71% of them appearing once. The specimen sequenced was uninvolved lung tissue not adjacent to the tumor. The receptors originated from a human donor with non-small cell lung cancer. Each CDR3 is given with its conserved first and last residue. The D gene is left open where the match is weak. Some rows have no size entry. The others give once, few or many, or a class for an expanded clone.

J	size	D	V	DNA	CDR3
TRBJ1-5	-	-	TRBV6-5	TGTGCCAGCAGTTACTCGAGTGGGAATAGCAATCAGCCCCAGCATTTT	CASSYSSGNSNQPQHF
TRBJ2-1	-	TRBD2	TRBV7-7	TGTGCTAGCAGCCCCATAGCGGGAACCACCTACAATGAGCAGTTCTTC	CASSPIAGTTYNEQFF
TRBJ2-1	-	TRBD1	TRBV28	TGTGCCAGCAGTTTAGGACAGGGTAACCCCTACAATGAGCAGTTCTTC	CASSLGQGNPYNEQFF
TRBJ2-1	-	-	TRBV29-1	TGCAGCGGATGGGGACCCGGTTATGAGCAGTTCTTC	CSGWGPGYEQFF
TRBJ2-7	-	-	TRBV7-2	TGTGCCAGCAGCTCACGACTAGGTCGCTACGAGCAGTACTTC	CASSSRLGRYEQYF
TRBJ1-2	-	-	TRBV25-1	TGTGCCAGCAGTCAAGGGCCCAACTATGGCTACACCTTC	CASSQGPNYGYTF
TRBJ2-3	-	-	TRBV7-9	TGTGCCAGCAGTTTGGCTCCGGCCACAGATACGCAGTATTTT	CASSLAPATDTQYF
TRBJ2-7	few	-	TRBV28	TGTGCCAGCAATTTCATCGACGGTCCCTACGAGCAGTACTTC	CASNFIDGPYEQYF
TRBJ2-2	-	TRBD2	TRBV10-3	TGTGCCATCGGGTTGGCGGGGGGCACCGGGGAGCTGTTTTTT	CAIGLAGGTGELFF
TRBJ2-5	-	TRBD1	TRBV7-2	TGTGCCAGCAGCTTAAACAGGGGCGAGACCCAGTACTTC	CASSLNRGETQYF
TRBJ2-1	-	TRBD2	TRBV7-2	TGTGCCAGCAGCCCGGGACTAACCTACAATGAGCAGTTCTTC	CASSPGLTYNEQFF
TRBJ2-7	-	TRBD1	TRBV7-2	TGTGCCAGCAGCTTGGGACAGGGGGTTTACTACGAGCAGTACTTC	CASSLGQGVYYEQYF
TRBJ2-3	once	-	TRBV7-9	TGTGCCAGCAGCCCTAGGACAGCGGATACGCAGTATTTT	CASSPRTADTQYF
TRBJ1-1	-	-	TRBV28	TGTGCCAGCAGTTTATTTACAGCGAACACTGAAGCTTTCTTT	CASSLFTANTEAFF
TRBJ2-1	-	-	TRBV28	TGTGCCAGCAGTTTACTGGGCTCCTACAATGAGCAGTTCTTC	CASSLLGSYNEQFF
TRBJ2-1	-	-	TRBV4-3	TGCGCCAGCAGCCAAGGAGCCTCCAGGGACAATGAGCAGTTCTTC	CASSQGASRDNEQFF
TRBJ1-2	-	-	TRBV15	TGTGCCACCAGCAGATCCGGGGAGCATGGCTACACCTTC	CATSRSGEHGYTF
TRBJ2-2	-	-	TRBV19	TGTGCCAGTAGTTCGGGGAGGTCCCTTGGGGCCGGGGAGCTGTTTTTT	CASSSGRSLGAGELFF
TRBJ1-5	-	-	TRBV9	TGTGCCAGCAGCTCAGGAACGGGGGATAGCAATCAGCCCCAGCATTTT	CASSSGTGDSNQPQHF
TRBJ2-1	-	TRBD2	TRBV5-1	TGCGCCAGCAGCCGACTAGCGGGGGGCCAGGGGAATGAGCAGTTCTTC	CASSRLAGGQGNEQFF
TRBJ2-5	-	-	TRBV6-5	TGTGCCAGCAGCAAGCTGCTAGACACGCCCCAGTACTTC	CASSKLLDTPQYF
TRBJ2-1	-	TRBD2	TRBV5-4	TGTGCCAGCAGCACCCACTCTAGCGGGGGGGCCGATGAGCAGTTCTTC	CASSTHSSGGADEQFF
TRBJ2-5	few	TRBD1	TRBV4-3	TGCGCCAGCAGCCACAGGACAGGGGTGGGTGCGGAGACCCAGTACTTC	CASSHRTGVGAETQYF
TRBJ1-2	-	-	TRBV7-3	TGTGCCAGCAGCTCAGGGGCAGGCTATGGCTACACCTTC	CASSSGAGYGYTF
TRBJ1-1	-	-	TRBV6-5	TGTGCCAGCAGTCCCCCGGGCCGTAGCACTGAAGCTTTCTTT	CASSPPGRSTEAFF
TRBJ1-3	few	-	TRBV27	TGTGCCAGCCTTGGGAACGGAAACACCATATATTTT	CASLGNGNTIYF
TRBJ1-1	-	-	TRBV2	TGTGCCAGCAGTGAGATGGGGGCAAACACTGAAGCTTTCTTT	CASSEMGANTEAFF